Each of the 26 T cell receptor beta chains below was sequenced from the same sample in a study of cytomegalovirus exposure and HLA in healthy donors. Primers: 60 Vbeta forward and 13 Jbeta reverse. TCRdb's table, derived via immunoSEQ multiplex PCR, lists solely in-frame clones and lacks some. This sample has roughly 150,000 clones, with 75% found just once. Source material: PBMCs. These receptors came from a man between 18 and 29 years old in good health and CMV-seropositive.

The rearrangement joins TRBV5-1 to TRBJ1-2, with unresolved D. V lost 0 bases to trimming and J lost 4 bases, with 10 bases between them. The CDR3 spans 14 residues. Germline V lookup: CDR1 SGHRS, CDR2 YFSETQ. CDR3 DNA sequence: TGCGCCAGCAGCTTGGAGGCGGCCCTCTATGGCTACACCTTC. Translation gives CASSLEAALYGYTF. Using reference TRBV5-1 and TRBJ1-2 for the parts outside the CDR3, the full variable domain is KAGVTQTPRYLIKTRGQQVTLSCSPISGHRSVSWYQQTPGQGLQFLFEYFSETQRNKGNFPGRFSGRQFSNSRSEMNVSTLELGDSALYLCASSLEAALYGYTFGSGTRLTVV.

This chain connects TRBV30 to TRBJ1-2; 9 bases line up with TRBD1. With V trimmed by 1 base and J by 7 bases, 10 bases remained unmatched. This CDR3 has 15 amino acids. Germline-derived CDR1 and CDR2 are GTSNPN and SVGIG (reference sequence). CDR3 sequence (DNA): TGTGCCTGGAGTGAGAGGGACAGGGATAGTATTGGCTACACCTTC. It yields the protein CAWSERDRDSIGYTF.

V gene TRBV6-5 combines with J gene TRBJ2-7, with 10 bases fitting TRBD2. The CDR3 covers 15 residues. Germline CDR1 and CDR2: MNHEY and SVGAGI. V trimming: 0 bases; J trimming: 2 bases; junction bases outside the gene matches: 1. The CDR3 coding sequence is TGTGCCAGCAGTTACTCTACTAGCGGGGCCTACGAGCAGTACTTC. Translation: CASSYSTSGAYEQYF.

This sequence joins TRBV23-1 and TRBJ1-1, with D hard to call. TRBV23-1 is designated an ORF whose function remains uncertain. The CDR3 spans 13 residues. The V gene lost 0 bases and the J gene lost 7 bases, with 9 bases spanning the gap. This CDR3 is CASSQSEQSEAFF. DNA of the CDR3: TGCGCCAGCAGTCAATCGGAACAGAGTGAAGCTTTCTTT.

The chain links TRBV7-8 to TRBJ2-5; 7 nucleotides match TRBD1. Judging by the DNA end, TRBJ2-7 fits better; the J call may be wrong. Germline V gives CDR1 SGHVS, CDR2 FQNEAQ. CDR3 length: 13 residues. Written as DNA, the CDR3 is TGTGCCAGCAACCGACAGGGCTCCTACGAGCAGTACTTC. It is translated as CASNRQGSYEQYF.

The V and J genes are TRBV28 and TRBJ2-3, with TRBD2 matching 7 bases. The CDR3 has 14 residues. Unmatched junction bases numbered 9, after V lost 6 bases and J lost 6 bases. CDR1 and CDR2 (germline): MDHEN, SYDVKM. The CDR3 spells CASRLLAVGDTQYF. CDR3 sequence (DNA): TGTGCCAGCAGGCTCCTAGCGGTTGGGGATACGCAGTATTTT.

The CDR3 DNA follows: TGTGCCAGCAGGACAGGGCCCACCGGGGAGCTGTTTTTT. It yields the protein CASRTGPTGELFF. V and J are TRBV5-4 and TRBJ2-2; TRBD1 agrees at 7 bases. Germline V CDR1 and CDR2: SGHNT, YYREEE (reference sequence). The V segment lost 5 bases and the J segment 4 bases; nucleotides outside the gene matches: 2. CDR3 length: 13 amino acids. The full variable domain, with the rest looked up from reference TRBV5-4 and TRBJ2-2, is ETGVTQSPTHLIKTRGQQVTLRCSSQSGHNTVSWYQQALGQGPQFIFQYYREEENGRGNFPPRFSGLQFPNYSSELNVNALELDDSALYLCASRTGPTGELFFGEGSRLTVL.

CDR3 DNA sequence: TGTGCCAGCACTACCTTCGGGAACGAAGCTTTCTTT. Its protein is CASTTFGNEAFF. V usage is TRBV21-1 and J usage is TRBJ1-1. TRBV21-1 is labeled a pseudogene. This CDR3 region has 12 residues.

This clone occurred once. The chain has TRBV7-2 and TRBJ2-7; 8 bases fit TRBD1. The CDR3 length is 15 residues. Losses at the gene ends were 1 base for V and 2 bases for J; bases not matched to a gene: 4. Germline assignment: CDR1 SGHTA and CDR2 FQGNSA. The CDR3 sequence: CASSLVGQGTYEQYF. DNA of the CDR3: TGTGCCAGCAGCTTAGTAGGACAGGGAACCTACGAGCAGTACTTC.

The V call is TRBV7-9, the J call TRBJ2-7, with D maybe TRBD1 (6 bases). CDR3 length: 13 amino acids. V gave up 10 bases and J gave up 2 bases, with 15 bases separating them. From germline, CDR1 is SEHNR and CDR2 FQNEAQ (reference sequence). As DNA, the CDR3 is TGTGCCATCACGCAAACAGGGACCTACGAGCAGTACTTC. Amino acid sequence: CAITQTGTYEQYF.

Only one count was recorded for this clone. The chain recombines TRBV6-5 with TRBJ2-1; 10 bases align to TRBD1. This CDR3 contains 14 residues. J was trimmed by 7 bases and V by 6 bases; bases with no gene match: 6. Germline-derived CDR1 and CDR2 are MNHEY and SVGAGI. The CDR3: CASRPRDRGNEQFF. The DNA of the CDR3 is TGTGCCAGCAGACCCCGGGACAGGGGTAATGAGCAGTTCTTC.

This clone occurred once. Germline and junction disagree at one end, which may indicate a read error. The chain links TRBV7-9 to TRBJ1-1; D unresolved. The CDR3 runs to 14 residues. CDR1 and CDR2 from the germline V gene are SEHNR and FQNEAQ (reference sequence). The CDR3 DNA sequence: TGTTCCAGCAGCCCAGATCCCGCGAACACTGAAGCTTTCTTT. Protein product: CSSSPDPANTEAFF.

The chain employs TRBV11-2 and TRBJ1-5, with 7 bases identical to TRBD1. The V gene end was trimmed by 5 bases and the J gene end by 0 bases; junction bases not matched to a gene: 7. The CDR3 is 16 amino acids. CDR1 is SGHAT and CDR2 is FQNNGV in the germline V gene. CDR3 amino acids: CASSPGTAYSNQPQHF. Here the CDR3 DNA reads TGTGCCAGCAGCCCCGGGACAGCTTATAGCAATCAGCCCCAGCATTTT.

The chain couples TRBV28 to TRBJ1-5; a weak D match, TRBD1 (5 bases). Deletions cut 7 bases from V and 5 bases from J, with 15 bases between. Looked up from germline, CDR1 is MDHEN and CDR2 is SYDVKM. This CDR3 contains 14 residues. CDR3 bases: TGTGCCAGCACCCCGGGGGGGGGAGATCAGCCCCAGCATTTT. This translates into CASTPGGGDQPQHF.

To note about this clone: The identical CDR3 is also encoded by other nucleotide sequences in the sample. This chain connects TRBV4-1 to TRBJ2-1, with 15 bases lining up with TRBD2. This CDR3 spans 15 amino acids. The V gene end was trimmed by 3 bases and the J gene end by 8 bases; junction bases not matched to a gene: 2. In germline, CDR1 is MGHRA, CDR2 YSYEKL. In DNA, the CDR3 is TGCGCCAGCAGCCAGGGACTAGCGGGAGGTTATGAGCAGTTCTTC. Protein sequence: CASSQGLAGGYEQFF.

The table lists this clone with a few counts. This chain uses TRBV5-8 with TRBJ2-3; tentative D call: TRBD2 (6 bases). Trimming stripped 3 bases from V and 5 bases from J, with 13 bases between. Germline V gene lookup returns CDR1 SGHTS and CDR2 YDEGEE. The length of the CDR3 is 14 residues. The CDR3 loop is CASSYGTYVDTQYF. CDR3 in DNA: TGTGCCAGCAGCTACGGGACTTACGTAGATACGCAGTATTTT.

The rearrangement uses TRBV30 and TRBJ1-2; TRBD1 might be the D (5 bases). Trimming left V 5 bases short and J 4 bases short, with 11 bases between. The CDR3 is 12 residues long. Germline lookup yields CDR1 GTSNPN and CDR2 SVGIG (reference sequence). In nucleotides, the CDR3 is TGTGCCTGGGAAACAGGATCCTATGGCTACACCTTC. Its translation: CAWETGSYGYTF.

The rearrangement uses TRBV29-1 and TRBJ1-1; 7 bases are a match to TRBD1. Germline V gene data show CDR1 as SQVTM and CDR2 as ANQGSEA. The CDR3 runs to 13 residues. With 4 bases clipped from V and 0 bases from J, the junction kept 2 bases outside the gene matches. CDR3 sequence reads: CSVAGQMNTEAFF. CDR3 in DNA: TGCAGCGTTGCGGGACAGATGAACACTGAAGCTTTCTTT. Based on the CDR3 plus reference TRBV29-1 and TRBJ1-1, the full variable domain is SAVISQKPSRDICQRGTSLTIQCQVDSQVTMMFWYRQQPGQSLTLIATANQGSEATYESGFVIDKFPISRPNLTFSTLTVSNMSPEDSSIYLCSVAGQMNTEAFFGQGTRLTVV.

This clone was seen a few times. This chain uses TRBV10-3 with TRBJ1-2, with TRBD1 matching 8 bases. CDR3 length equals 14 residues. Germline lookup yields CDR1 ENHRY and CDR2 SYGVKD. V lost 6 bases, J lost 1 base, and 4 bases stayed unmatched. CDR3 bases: TGTGCCATCAGGGGACAGGCTAATAACTATGGCTACACCTTC. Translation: CAIRGQANNYGYTF.

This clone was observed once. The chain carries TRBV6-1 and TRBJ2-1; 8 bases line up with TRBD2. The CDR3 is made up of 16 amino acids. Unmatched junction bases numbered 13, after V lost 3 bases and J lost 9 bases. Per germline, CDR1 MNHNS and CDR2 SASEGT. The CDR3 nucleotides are TGTGCCAGCAGTGAGGTGGGCAGCGGGAGAAGAGTTGAGCAGTTCTTC. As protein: CASSEVGSGRRVEQFF.

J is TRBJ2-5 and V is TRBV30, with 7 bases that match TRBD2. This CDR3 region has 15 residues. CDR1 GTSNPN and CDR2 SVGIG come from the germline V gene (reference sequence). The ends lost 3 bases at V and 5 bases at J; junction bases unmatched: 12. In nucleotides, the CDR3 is TGTGCCTGGAGGTGGGAGGGCCGGGAACCGGAGACCCAGTACTTC. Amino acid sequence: CAWRWEGREPETQYF.

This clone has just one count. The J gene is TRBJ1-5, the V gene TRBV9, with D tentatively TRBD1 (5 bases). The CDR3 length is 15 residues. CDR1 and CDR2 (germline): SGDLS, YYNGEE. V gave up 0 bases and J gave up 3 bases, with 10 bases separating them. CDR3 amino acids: CASSVGQLLNQPQHF. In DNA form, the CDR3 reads TGTGCCAGCAGCGTAGGACAGCTCCTCAATCAGCCCCAGCATTTT.

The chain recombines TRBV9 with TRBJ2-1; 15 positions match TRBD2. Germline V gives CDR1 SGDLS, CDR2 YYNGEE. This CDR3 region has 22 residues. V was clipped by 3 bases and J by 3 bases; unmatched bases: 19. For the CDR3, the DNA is TGTGCCAGCAGCGGATCCGTCAGGAGGACTAGCGGGAGGGCCGATAACTACAATGAGCAGTTCTTC. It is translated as CASSGSVRRTSGRADNYNEQFF.

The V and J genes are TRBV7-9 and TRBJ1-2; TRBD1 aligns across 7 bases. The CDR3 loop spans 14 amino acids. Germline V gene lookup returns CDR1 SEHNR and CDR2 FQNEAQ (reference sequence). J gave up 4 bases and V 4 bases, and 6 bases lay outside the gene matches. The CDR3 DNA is TGTGCCAGCAGCTACAGAAGGGACAGCTATGGCTACACCTTC. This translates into CASSYRRDSYGYTF.

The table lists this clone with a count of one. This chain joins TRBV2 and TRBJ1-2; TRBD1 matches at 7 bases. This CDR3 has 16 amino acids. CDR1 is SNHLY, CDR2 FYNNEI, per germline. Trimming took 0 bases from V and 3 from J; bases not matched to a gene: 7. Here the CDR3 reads CASSEANGGQDYGYTF. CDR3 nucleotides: TGTGCCAGCAGTGAAGCTAACGGCGGACAGGACTATGGCTACACCTTC.

The CDR3 spells CAISGTGTPSYEQYF. Here the CDR3 DNA reads TGTGCCATCAGCGGTACCGGGACACCAAGCTACGAGCAGTACTTC. The chain is built from TRBV10-3 and TRBJ2-7, with D perhaps TRBD1 (6 bases). Germline CDR1 and CDR2: ENHRY and SYGVKD. The CDR3 runs to 15 residues. Deletions cut 6 bases from V and 3 bases from J, with 18 bases between.